These 5 T cell receptor beta chains were all obtained from the same sample, sequenced in a study of cytomegalovirus exposure and HLA in healthy donors. PCR involved 60 Vbeta and 13 Jbeta primers. Produced via immunoSEQ multiplex PCR; TCRdb's table is partial and in-frame only. This repertoire comprises roughly 62,000 clones; its ten largest clones make up roughly 4%. Sequencing was done on a sample of PBMCs. The receptors derive from a male donor in good health and CMV-seronegative.

V and J are TRBV18 and TRBJ2-2, with D perhaps matching TRBD1 (5 bases). This CDR3 spans 16 amino acids. V gave up 0 bases and J gave up 6 bases, with 14 bases separating them. The germline V gene encodes CDR1 KGHSH and CDR2 LQKENI. CDR3 in DNA: TGTGCCAGCTCACCACCTCAGGGTGGTATCGCCGGGGAGCTGTTTTTT. It specifies CASSPPQGGIAGELFF.

V gene TRBV7-9 combines with J gene TRBJ1-1; D is uncertain. Trimming left V 1 base short and J 0 bases short, with 15 bases between. CDR3 length equals 17 residues. Germline CDR1 reads SEHNR; CDR2 reads FQNEAQ (reference sequence). CDR3 sequence reads: CASSLGWEGGLNTEAFF. CDR3 sequence (DNA): TGTGCCAGCAGCTTAGGTTGGGAGGGAGGGTTGAACACTGAAGCTTTCTTT.

For the CDR3, the DNA is TGTGCCAGCAGAGTTACGAGCTCCTACAATGAGCAGTTCTTC. Amino acids: CASRVTSSYNEQFF. J is TRBJ2-1 and V is TRBV6-5; D remains ambiguous. From germline, CDR1 is MNHEY and CDR2 SVGAGI. The CDR3 is made up of 14 amino acids. V was cut by 6 bases and J by 0 bases, with 9 bases left in between.

The CDR3 DNA reads TGTGCCAGCAGTCAGGGATACAATGAGCAGTTCTTC. This sequence encodes CASSQGYNEQFF. The chain employs TRBV28 and TRBJ2-1; D is perhaps TRBD1 (5 bases). CDR1 and CDR2 (germline): MDHEN, SYDVKM. CDR3 size: 12 residues. Trimming removed 5 bases from V and 4 bases from J, with 6 bases in between.

This chain uses TRBV7-8 with TRBJ2-3; TRBD2 aligns across 11 bases. This CDR3 comprises 18 residues. V lost 4 bases and J lost 0; bases outside the gene matches: 9. Germline values: CDR1 SGHVS, CDR2 FQNEAQ. The DNA for the CDR3 is TGTGCCAGCAGCTCCCCCCTCCTAGCGGGGGGCAGCACAGATACGCAGTATTTT. The encoded protein is CASSSPLLAGGSTDTQYF.